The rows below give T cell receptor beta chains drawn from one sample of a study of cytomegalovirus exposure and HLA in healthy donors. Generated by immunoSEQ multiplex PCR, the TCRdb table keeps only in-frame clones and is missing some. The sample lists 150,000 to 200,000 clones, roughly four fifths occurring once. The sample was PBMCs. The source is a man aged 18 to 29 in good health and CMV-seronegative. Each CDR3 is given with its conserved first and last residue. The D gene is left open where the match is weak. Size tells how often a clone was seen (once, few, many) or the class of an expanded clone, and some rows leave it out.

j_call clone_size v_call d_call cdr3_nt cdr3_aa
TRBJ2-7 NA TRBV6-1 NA TGTGCCAGCAGTGAAACCCCTGGGCACTCCTACGAGCAGTACTTC CASSETPGHSYEQYF
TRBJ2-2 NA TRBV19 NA TGTGCCAGTACCCGGGTATCGAACACCGGGGAGCTGTTTTTT CASTRVSNTGELFF
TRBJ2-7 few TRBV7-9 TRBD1 TGTGCCAGCAGCTTAGGTTCACAGGGGGCAGGCGAGCAGTACTTC CASSLGSQGAGEQYF
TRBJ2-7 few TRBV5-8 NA TGTGCCACCAGGGGGGGGTCCTACGAGCAGTACTTC CATRGGSYEQYF
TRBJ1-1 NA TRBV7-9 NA TGTGCCGTCCTGGGCACCATGAACACTGAAGCTTTCTTT CAVLGTMNTEAFF
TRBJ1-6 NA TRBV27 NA TGTGCCAGCAGTCCCGGGGGTCGGTCACCCCTCCACTTT CASSPGGRSPLHF
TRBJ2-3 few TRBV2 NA TGTGCCAGTCTGGGACAAGGCACAGATACGCAGTATTTT CASLGQGTDTQYF
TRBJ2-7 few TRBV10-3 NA TGTGCCATCACTAGTTCAAAATCGCCCGAGCAGTACTTC CAITSSKSPEQYF
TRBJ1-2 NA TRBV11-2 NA TGTGCCAGCAGCTTTACCCTGGGCAGAGGCTACACCTTC CASSFTLGRGYTF
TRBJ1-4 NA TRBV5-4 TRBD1 TGTGCCAGCAGTCGACAGGGGGCTGCGGAAAAACTGTTTTTT CASSRQGAAEKLFF
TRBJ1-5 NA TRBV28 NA TGTGCCAGCAGTCCTCGAGGCAGGGGAGATCAGCCCCAGCATTTT CASSPRGRGDQPQHF
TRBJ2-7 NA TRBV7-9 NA TGTTCCAGCAGCGCGGACAGTGGCTCCTACGAGCAGTACTTC CSSSADSGSYEQYF
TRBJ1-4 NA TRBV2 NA TGTGCCAGCAGTGATACGCAGGGCTTCACGACTAATGAAAAACTGTTTTTT CASSDTQGFTTNEKLFF
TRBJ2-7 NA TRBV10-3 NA TGTGCCATCAGTGAGTCGAAGAGTCGACAAGGCGAGCAGTACTTC CAISESKSRQGEQYF
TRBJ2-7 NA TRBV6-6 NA TGTGCCAGTCAAGAGCGATTCGTCCACGAGCAGTACTTC CASQERFVHEQYF
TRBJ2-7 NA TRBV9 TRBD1 TGTGCCAGCAGCGTAATGGGACAGGGCTCATCCGAGCAGTACTTC CASSVMGQGSSEQYF
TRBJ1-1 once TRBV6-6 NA TGTGCCGTCAGGATAGACAGCCAGGGCACTGAAGCTTTCTTT CAVRIDSQGTEAFF
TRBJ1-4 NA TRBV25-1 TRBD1 TGTGCCAGCAGTGCTCCTAGAGCACAGGGGGCGGATGAAAAACTGTTTTTT CASSAPRAQGADEKLFF
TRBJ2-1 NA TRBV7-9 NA TGTTCCAGCAGCCCGGGGAGTGAGCAGTTCTTC CSSSPGSEQFF
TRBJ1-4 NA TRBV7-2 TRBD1 TGTGCCAGCAGCCCGGACAGGGGGCGGAATGAAAAACTGTTTTTT CASSPDRGRNEKLFF
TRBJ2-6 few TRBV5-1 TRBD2 TGCGCCAGCAGCTCAAGAGCGGGAGGATCTGGGGCCAACGTCCTGACTTTC CASSSRAGGSGANVLTF
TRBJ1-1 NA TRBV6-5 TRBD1 TGTGCCAGCAGTTACCTTTACAGGGGATTGAACACTGAAGCTTTCTTT CASSYLYRGLNTEAFF
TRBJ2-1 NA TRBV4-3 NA TGCGCCAGCAGCCAAGAAGCGTACACCTACAATGAGCAGTTCTTC CASSQEAYTYNEQFF
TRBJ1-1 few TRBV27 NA TGTGCCAGCCTTCCCCTCGCGGCAGGGCACACTGAAGCTTTCTTT CASLPLAAGHTEAFF
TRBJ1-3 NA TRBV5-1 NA TGCGCCAGCAGCTTGGACAGGGTCGGTGGAAACACCATATATTTT CASSLDRVGGNTIYF
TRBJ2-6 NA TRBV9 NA TGTGCCAGCAGCGCCCCCGGAAGGGGGTCCTCTGGGGCCAACGTCCTGACTTTC CASSAPGRGSSGANVLTF
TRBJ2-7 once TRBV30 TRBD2 TGTGCCGCCCAGGGCGGGAGGTTCAGCTCCTACGAGCAGTACTTC CAAQGGRFSSYEQYF
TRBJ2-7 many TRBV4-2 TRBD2 TGTGCCAGCAGCCAAGATCTGGGCGGGGGGGCTTACGAGCAGTACTTC CASSQDLGGGAYEQYF